This entry concerns a single TCR beta chain. Its antigen remains undetermined. No much larger clonotype is one base removed from it; base qualities were not supplied. The sample comes from a study of blood T cell repertoires in COVID-19 (dated by TCRdb to 2018 to 2020). Looking at the study overall: Collaborator samples came from the United States, Italy and Spain and covered acute and convalescent phases of COVID-19. The sample metadata nearly always contained a de-identified subject ID, COVID-19 status, age in years and sex. Subjects who had been exposed to COVID-19, were actively infected with it, or had recovered from it provided the deeply sampled blood TCRbeta repertoires that made up the dataset. A freely available public database, intended as a resource for researchers studying the immune response to SARS-CoV-2, is where the repertoires were released. The samples were drawn from two sources: the first 160 participants of the ongoing ImmuneRACE study, and some 1,300 subjects contributed by 6 global collaborators. The prospective study material was composed of cDNA or gDNA derived from T cells, B-cell-depleted T cells, or PBMCs. Where HLA class I and class II types were available, the types were taken from metadata supplied by the sample provider, not from assay-based typing. Overall study results and their limits: The amount of clinical and demographic metadata varied by source and participant and was provided uncurated.

In the prospective study, participants were about 18 to 89 years old, resided in about two dozen geographic areas of the United States, and were enrolled through a virtual design. To assign participants to cohorts, the prospective study relied on clinical history that participants themselves reported in a screening survey and a study questionnaire. A participant counted as exposed if, within 2 weeks of entering the study, that participant had been in contact with someone who had a PCR-confirmed or clinician-diagnosed COVID-19 case. Each participant in the prospective study had whole blood, serum and a nasopharyngeal or oropharyngeal swab collected by mobile phlebotomists. Over a roughly 2-month period, participants in the prospective study had the option of providing additional blood draws and questionnaires. Before DNA extraction, blood samples from the prospective study were shipped at room temperature or frozen.

TCRbeta CDR3 regions were amplified from genomic DNA by means of the immunoSEQ Assay, a bias-controlled multiplex PCR. The study's own analysis went as follows. The number of nucleated cells in each sample was estimated from the amplification of reference gene primers within the assay. To quantify the absolute abundance of each unique TCRbeta CDR3 rearrangement, sequence reads were collapsed and filtered. For each sample, productive Simpson clonality was calculated by taking the square root of Simpson's diversity index across productive rearrangements. As stored in TCRdb, this immuneACCESS dataset retains in-frame rearrangements with V and J assigned. A fraction of the clones does not appear; measured against another copy, unresolved V genes explain less than half of the discrepancy, and the remainder lacks a known reason. V and J calls and clone size are given by that table; D and trimming were obtained from the DNA. The sample table records fewer than 400,000 clones; roughly 90% of these occur just once. Together, the top ten hold around 3.9% of the sample.

The TCR comes from a woman in her 30s who had been exposed to COVID-19. The sequenced material came from PBMCs or T cells enriched from blood (not recorded which).

The CDR3 sequence is CASSSFDRGLRGYTF. The sequence in DNA is TGTGCCAGCAGTTCTTTCGACAGGGGGCTGAGAGGCTACACCTTC. The chain joins TRBV28 to TRBJ1-2, with TRBD1 identical over 10 junction bases. CDR1 MDHEN and CDR2 SYDVKM were looked up in the germline V gene. Here V drops 4 bases and J drops 8 bases, and the junction holds 10 bases not matched to any gene. The CDR3 contains 15 residues, cysteine and phenylalanine counted. Of all the DNA, just the CDR3 is kept, 45 bases in frame from base 1.